The 25 T cell receptor beta chains below were found in one sample sequenced in a study of OX40 agonist ivuxolimab in advanced cancers. Method: immunoSEQ multiplex PCR; TCRdb's copy keeps in-frame clones and lacks some. The top ten hold around 5% of the sample, which has around 70,000 clones, roughly 78% seen once. Material: CD4+ or CD8+ T cells sorted from blood, obtained in a trial of the OX40 agonist ivuxolimab. Every receptor here comes from an adult with an advanced solid tumor such as melanoma, head and neck, liver or kidney cancer.

The chain combines TRBV2 with TRBJ2-5; 9 bases are shared with TRBD2. J lost 5 bases, V lost 6 bases, and 10 bases had no gene match. From germline, CDR1 is SNHLY and CDR2 FYNNEI. This CDR3 is 15 amino acids long. In nucleotides, the CDR3 is TGTGCCAGCAGGGCTCCGGGACTAGCTCGCGAGACCCAGTACTTC. Translating gives CASRAPGLARETQYF.

The chain recombines TRBV27 with TRBJ2-3, with 8 bases that match TRBD2. This CDR3 is 18 amino acids long. Germline V lookup: CDR1 MNHEY, CDR2 SMNVEV (reference sequence). V lost 4 bases, J lost 3 bases, and 15 bases stayed unmatched. CDR3: CASSSPRGGRVRTDTQYF. For the CDR3, the DNA is TGTGCCAGCAGTTCCCCCCGGGGGGGCCGAGTTAGGACAGATACGCAGTATTTT.

This clone came up a few times. The J gene is TRBJ2-2, the V gene TRBV2; D gene unclear. This CDR3 is built from 15 residues. The germline V gene has CDR1 SNHLY and CDR2 FYNNEI. Trimming stripped 4 bases from V and 6 bases from J, with 15 bases between. The CDR3 coding sequence is TGTGCCAGCAGTGGTATTAGCATGGGCTCCGGGGAGCTGTTTTTT. Translation gives CASSGISMGSGELFF. The whole variable domain, filled in from reference TRBV2 and TRBJ2-2, reads EPEVTQTPSHQVTQMGQEVILRCVPISNHLYFYWYRQILGQKVEFLVSFYNNEISEKSEIFDDQFSVERPDGSNFTLKIRSTKLEDSAMYFCASSGISMGSGELFFGEGSRLTVL.

Only a few counts were recorded for this clone. The rearrangement links TRBV7-9 to TRBJ1-2, with D possibly being TRBD1 (6 bases). Trimming pared 5 bases from V and 6 bases from J, leaving 19 bases between. Per the germline V gene, CDR1 is SEHNR and CDR2 is FQNEAQ (reference sequence). The CDR3 covers 15 residues. CDR3 region: CASSANRAEIHGYTF. In DNA form, the CDR3 reads TGTGCCAGCAGCGCAAACAGGGCGGAGATACATGGCTACACCTTC.

The rearrangement uses TRBV29-1 and TRBJ2-7; 7 nucleotides line up with TRBD1. CDR3 length: 14 amino acids. V dropped 6 bases and J dropped 2; count of bases not matched to a gene: 10. Germline V gene lookup returns CDR1 SQVTM and CDR2 ANQGSEA. The DNA of the CDR3 is TGCAGCGTAAGGCTGGACAGGACCCCCTACGAGCAGTACTTC. Protein product: CSVRLDRTPYEQYF.

As DNA, the CDR3 is TGTGCCATCAGTGTTGGGGGGACGCTGGGCTACACCTTC. Its protein product is CAISVGGTLGYTF. The rearrangement joins TRBV10-3 to TRBJ1-2, with D possibly TRBD1 on 5 matching bases. Trimming stripped 4 bases from V and 8 bases from J, with 14 bases between. Germline CDR1 reads ENHRY; CDR2 reads SYGVKD. The CDR3 runs 13 residues.

CDR3 residues: CASRKLLYGTDTQYF. DNA for the CDR3: TGTGCCAGCCGTAAGCTCCTGTACGGCACAGATACGCAGTATTTT. This chain joins TRBV2 and TRBJ2-3; D is undetermined. V shed 8 bases and J shed 1 base, with 16 bases lying between them. Germline CDR1 is SNHLY and CDR2 is FYNNEI. CDR3 length equals 15 residues.

The genes are TRBV2 and TRBJ2-7; D unclear. This CDR3 region has 11 residues. CDR1 and CDR2 (germline): SNHLY, FYNNEI. V gave up 8 bases and J gave up 5 bases, with 10 bases separating them. Written as DNA, the CDR3 is TGTGCCAGCTCGTGGATCCACGAGCAGTACTTC. Its protein product is CASSWIHEQYF. Full variable domain (outside the CDR3, taken from reference TRBV2 and TRBJ2-7): EPEVTQTPSHQVTQMGQEVILRCVPISNHLYFYWYRQILGQKVEFLVSFYNNEISEKSEIFDDQFSVERPDGSNFTLKIRSTKLEDSAMYFCASSWIHEQYFGPGTRLTVT.

This clone was detected only once. The V gene is TRBV2, the J gene TRBJ2-5; 8 nucleotides align to TRBD2. V shed 7 bases, J shed 5 bases, and the junction held 6 bases outside the gene matches. This CDR3 comprises 13 residues. Germline CDR1 reads SNHLY; CDR2 reads FYNNEI. The CDR3, as DNA: TGTGCCAGCAACCGGGAGGGCCTCGAGACCCAGTACTTC. It is translated as CASNREGLETQYF.

The chain employs TRBV9 and TRBJ2-1; the match to TRBD2 covers 11 bases. Germline CDR1 SGDLS, CDR2 YYNGEE. V trimming: 0 bases; J trimming: 4 bases; junction bases outside the gene matches: 3. The CDR3 is 16 residues long. CDR3 amino acids: CASSVVASGGYNEQFF. CDR3 DNA sequence: TGTGCCAGCAGCGTAGTGGCTAGCGGGGGGTACAATGAGCAGTTCTTC.

The chain joins TRBV5-8 to TRBJ1-3; 7 bases map to TRBD1. The CDR3 is 13 residues long. Germline V gene lookup returns CDR1 SGHTS and CDR2 YDEGEE. V lost 9 bases to trimming and J lost 4 bases; unmatched junction nucleotides: 7. CDR3 DNA: TGTGCCAAAGGGAGGGGGCAAGGAAACACCATATATTTT. Protein: CAKGRGQGNTIYF.

This chain links TRBV9 with TRBJ2-5; the match to TRBD1 covers 8 bases. The length of the CDR3 is 15 residues. V lost 2 bases, J lost 3 bases, and 6 bases stayed unmatched. CDR1 is SGDLS and CDR2 is YYNGEE in the germline V gene. CDR3 nucleotides: TGTGCCAGCAGCGTGTTTATGGACAGGGAAGAGACCCAGTACTTC. Amino acids: CASSVFMDREETQYF.

The chain has TRBV5-1 and TRBJ2-7; 9 bases fit TRBD2. Germline trimming cut 0 bases from V and 6 bases from J; bases unmatched to any gene: 10. Germline values: CDR1 SGHRS, CDR2 YFSETQ. The CDR3 sequence is 16 residues long. The CDR3 sequence: CASSLVGGGAPIEQYF. CDR3 sequence (DNA): TGCGCCAGCAGCTTGGTCGGCGGGGGGGCCCCAATCGAGCAGTACTTC.

The rearrangement uses TRBV6-6 and TRBJ2-7, with 11 bases identical to TRBD1. There are 14 residues in the CDR3. The trim removed 4 bases at V and 3 bases at J, leaving 2 bases unmatched. CDR1 is MNHNY and CDR2 is SVGAGI in the germline V gene (reference sequence). CDR3 sequence reads: CASSWGTGGYEQYF. CDR3 in DNA: TGTGCCAGCAGTTGGGGGACAGGGGGCTACGAGCAGTACTTC.

The chain couples TRBV9 to TRBJ1-1, with no clear D. The V gene's germline CDR1 is SGDLS and CDR2 YYNGEE. Trimming pared 0 bases from V and 0 bases from J, leaving 9 bases between. The CDR3 is 15 amino acids. The chain's CDR3 is CASSVARDMNTEAFF. The CDR3 region has the DNA TGTGCCAGCAGCGTAGCGCGCGACATGAACACTGAAGCTTTCTTT.

This sequence joins TRBV10-2 and TRBJ2-1; TRBD1 agrees at 10 bases. V trimming: 7 bases; J trimming: 5 bases; junction bases outside the gene matches: 5. The germline CDR1 and CDR2 sequences are WSHSY and SAAADI. The CDR3 sequence is 14 residues long. CDR3 amino acids: CASMTGGSHNEQFF. The CDR3 DNA is TGCGCCAGCATGACAGGGGGCAGTCACAATGAGCAGTTCTTC.

The chain links TRBV28 to TRBJ2-5; 9 positions agree with TRBD2. This CDR3 spans 15 amino acids. V shed 4 bases and J 5 bases; nucleotides not matched to a gene: 8. Germline V gives CDR1 MDHEN, CDR2 SYDVKM. The CDR3 DNA follows: TGTGCCAGCAGTTCTCACAGGGGACTAGCCGAGACCCAGTACTTC. Its protein is CASSSHRGLAETQYF.

The chain carries TRBV27 and TRBJ2-3; 10 positions agree with TRBD1. This CDR3 region has 15 residues. CDR1 and CDR2 (germline): MNHEY, SMNVEV (reference sequence). V lost 8 bases and J lost 3; bases outside the gene matches: 8. As DNA, the CDR3 is TGTGCCAGCGGAGAGACAGGGGGCGCGACAGATACGCAGTATTTT. Protein sequence: CASGETGGATDTQYF.

The CDR3 loop reads CASSTSSTARGYTF. The CDR3 nucleotides read TGTGCCAGCAGCACATCATCGACAGCGCGGGGCTACACCTTC. V and J are TRBV7-2 and TRBJ1-2; the D gene is possibly TRBD1 (5 bases). V was shortened by 5 bases and J by 8 bases, with 18 bases between the two germline ends. Per germline, CDR1 SGHTA and CDR2 FQGNSA. There are 14 residues in the CDR3. Variable domain in full (rest from reference TRBV7-2 and TRBJ1-2): GAGVSQSPSNKVTEKGKDVELRCDPISGHTALYWYRQSLGQGLEFLIYFQGNSAPDKSGLPSDRFSAERTGGSVSTLTIQRTQQEDSAVYLCASSTSSTARGYTFGSGTRLTVV.

The rearrangement links TRBV25-1 to TRBJ2-3; 7 positions agree with TRBD1. After removal of 3 bases from V and 5 bases from J, the junction contained 8 bases not matched to a gene. Germline V gene lookup returns CDR1 MGHDK and CDR2 SYGVNS. This CDR3 spans 15 amino acids. This CDR3 reads CASSETLPGGDTQYF. In DNA, the CDR3 is TGTGCCAGCAGTGAGACATTACCAGGGGGAGATACGCAGTATTTT. Looking up the rest from reference TRBV25-1 and TRBJ2-3 gives the full variable domain: EADIYQTPRYLVIGTGKKITLECSQTMGHDKMYWYQQDPGMELHLIHYSYGVNSTEKGDLSSESTVSRIRTEHFPLTLESARPSHTSQYLCASSETLPGGDTQYFGPGTRLTVL.

This chain's CDR3 is CASRATGRNTEAFF. The CDR3 bases are TGTGCCAGCAGGGCGACCGGCCGGAACACTGAAGCTTTCTTT. This chain links TRBV2 with TRBJ1-1; D call uncertain. Germline V CDR1 and CDR2: SNHLY, FYNNEI. This CDR3 is 14 amino acids long. The V end was cut by 6 bases, the J end by 1 base, with 12 bases between.

The chain uses TRBV5-4 and TRBJ2-5, with TRBD2 matching 7 bases. The CDR3 loop spans 14 amino acids. Unmatched junction bases numbered 4, after V lost 1 base and J lost 4 bases. The germline V gene has CDR1 SGHNT and CDR2 YYREEE (reference sequence). CDR3 sequence: CASSLYIAGETQYF. CDR3 coding DNA: TGTGCCAGCAGCTTGTACATAGCGGGAGAGACCCAGTACTTC.

The CDR3, as DNA: TGTGCCAGCAGTTTTTGGGGCAGGCAAATTGAAAAACTGTTTTTT. This gives the protein CASSFWGRQIEKLFF. The chain uses TRBV28 and TRBJ1-4, with D possibly matching TRBD1 (5 bases). This CDR3 has 15 amino acids. With 3 bases removed from V and 7 bases from J, the gap between germline ends came to 15 bases. Germline assignment: CDR1 MDHEN and CDR2 SYDVKM.

The chain uses TRBV9 and TRBJ1-3; no firm D call. The CDR3 extends over 15 amino acids. From germline, CDR1 is SGDLS and CDR2 YYNGEE. Trimming shortened V by 0 bases and J by 0 bases, and 7 bases separated the two germline ends. The CDR3 bases are TGTGCCAGCAGCGTAGGAGGTTACTCTGGAAACACCATATATTTT. Residues: CASSVGGYSGNTIYF.

V usage is TRBV11-3 and J usage is TRBJ2-3; D tentatively reads TRBD1 or TRBD2 (6 bases each). Trimming removed 0 bases at V and 4 bases at J, with 17 bases between. Germline assignment: CDR1 SGHNT and CDR2 YENEEA. The length of the CDR3 is 17 residues. CDR3 sequence (DNA): TGTGCCAGCAGCTTAGAACGTGCGGGACCAGGGGCAGATACGCAGTATTTT. Encoded protein: CASSLERAGPGADTQYF.